These 2 T cell receptor beta chains came from one sample sequenced in a study of blood T cell repertoires in COVID-19. Sequencing used immunoSEQ multiplex PCR; TCRdb keeps in-frame clones, though not all of them. The repertoire holds 150,000 to 200,000 clones, approximately 86% seen once, with 9.8% in the top ten. The specimen sequenced was peripheral blood. These receptors were obtained from a woman over 75 with acute or convalescent COVID-19.

The sample holds one count of this clone. J is TRBJ1-6 and V is TRBV27; D call uncertain. CDR3 length: 16 residues. The V and J ends lost 2 bases and 4 bases respectively, with 12 bases between them. CDR1 and CDR2 (germline): MNHEY, SMNVEV (reference sequence). CDR3 nucleotides: TGTGCCAGCAGTTTAGGGCCCACCTCATATAATTCACCCCTCCACTTT. Amino acids: CASSLGPTSYNSPLHF.

Only a few counts were recorded for this clone. J is TRBJ1-5 and V is TRBV2; the D gene is possibly TRBD1 (6 bases). This CDR3 is 13 amino acids long. The germline gives CDR1 SNHLY, CDR2 FYNNEI. V lost 7 bases to trimming and J lost 5 bases, with 12 bases between them. In nucleotides, the CDR3 is TGTGCCAGCAATGGGGGGGCCCATCAGCCCCAGCATTTT. It codes for CASNGGAHQPQHF.